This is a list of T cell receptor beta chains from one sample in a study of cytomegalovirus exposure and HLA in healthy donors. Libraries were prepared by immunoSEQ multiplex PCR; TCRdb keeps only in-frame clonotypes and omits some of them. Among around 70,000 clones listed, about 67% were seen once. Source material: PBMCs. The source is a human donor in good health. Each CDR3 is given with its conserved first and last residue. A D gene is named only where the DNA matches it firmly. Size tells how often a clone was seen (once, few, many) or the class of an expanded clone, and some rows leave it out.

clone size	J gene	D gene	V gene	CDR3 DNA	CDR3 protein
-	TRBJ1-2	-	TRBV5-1	TGCGCCAGCAGCTTGGCCCCGACAGAAAACTATGGCTACACCTTC	CASSLAPTENYGYTF
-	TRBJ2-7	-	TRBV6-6	TGTGCCAGCAGAGGCGACAGTCAGGGATACGAGCAGTACTTC	CASRGDSQGYEQYF
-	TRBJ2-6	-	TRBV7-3	TGTGCCAGCAGCAACTACAAGGCTGGGGCCAACGTCCTGACTTTC	CASSNYKAGANVLTF
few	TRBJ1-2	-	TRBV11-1	TGTGCCAGCAGCAAAGGGGTTGCAGGCTACACCTTC	CASSKGVAGYTF
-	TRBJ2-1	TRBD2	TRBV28	TGTGCCAGCAGCCCGGGACTAGCGGGAGGAAGCTCCTACAATGAGCAGTTCTTC	CASSPGLAGGSSYNEQFF
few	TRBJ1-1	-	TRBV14	TGTGCCAGCAGCCAAGATTTCAGATTTCAGGGAAGCCAGAACACTGAAGCTTTCTTT	CASSQDFRFQGSQNTEAFF
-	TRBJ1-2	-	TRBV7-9	TGTGCCAGCAGCTTAGGTGGCAGGGTAAAGTGGAACTATGGCTACACCTTC	CASSLGGRVKWNYGYTF
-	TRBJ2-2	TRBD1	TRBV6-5	TGTGCCAGCAGTTCCCGGGACAGGGACACCGGGGAGCTGTTTTTT	CASSSRDRDTGELFF
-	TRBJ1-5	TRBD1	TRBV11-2	TGTGCCAGCAGCTCAGGGGGGTCCCAGCATTTT	CASSSGGSQHF
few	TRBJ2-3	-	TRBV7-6	TGTGCCAGCAGCCCCTCAGGGTCCGGCACAGATACGCAGTATTTT	CASSPSGSGTDTQYF
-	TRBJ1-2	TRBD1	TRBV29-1	TGCAGCGTCCGTGGACAGGGCGCCTATGGCTACACCTTC	CSVRGQGAYGYTF
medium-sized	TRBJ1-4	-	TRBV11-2	TGTGCCAGCAGCTTAATACCGGGTCGCGATGAAAAACTGTTTTTT	CASSLIPGRDEKLFF
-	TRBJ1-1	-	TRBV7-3	TGTGCCAGCAGCCGCGACAGGAACACTGAAGCTTTCTTT	CASSRDRNTEAFF
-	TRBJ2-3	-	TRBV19	TGTGCCAGTAGTATCCCGGGAGTGGATACGCAGTATTTT	CASSIPGVDTQYF
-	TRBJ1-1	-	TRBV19	TGTGCCAGTCCTCCCCCGGGACAGAACACTGAAGCTTTCTTT	CASPPPGQNTEAFF
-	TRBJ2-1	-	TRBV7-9	TGTGCCAGCAGCTTACAGTACAATGAGCAGTTCTTC	CASSLQYNEQFF